This T cell receptor beta chain was captured by sequencing in a study of T cell changes during pregnancy in multiple sclerosis (dated by TCRdb to between 2018 and 2021). A note on the overall study: The study examined how the T cell repertoire changed over the course of pregnancy in women with multiple sclerosis.

The germline V gene provides CDR1 MNHEY and CDR2 SVGAGI. Unmatched junction bases come to 5, with V trimmed by 2 bases and J by 2 bases. Reading from cysteine to phenylalanine, the CDR3 counts 15 amino acids. Of all the DNA, just the CDR3 is kept, 45 bases in frame from base 1. For this clone: What antigen it recognizes has not been identified. Base quality data are lacking; no much larger clone is found one base away.

Receptors were amplified or captured by the immunoSEQ multiplex PCR assay. Sourced from immuneACCESS, this table was stored by TCRdb with only in-frame sequences that have V and J called. A share of the clones is absent; for the studies checked, an unresolved V gene accounts for under half, and the remainder has no known explanation. The sample table contains tens of thousands of clones; only one count was recorded for about 93% of them. The ten biggest clones cover about 0.99% of the sample. Material: peripheral blood, obtained in the second trimester of pregnancy. The chain joins TRBV6-5 to TRBJ1-1, with TRBD1 identical over 7 junction bases. The clonotype originates from a female donor in good health, enrolled as a control in a pregnancy study. CDR3 protein: CASSYGGTVNTEAFF. In nucleotides, the sequence is TGTGCCAGCAGTTACGGAGGGACAGTAAACACTGAAGCTTTCTTT.